This T cell receptor beta chain is drawn from a study of blood T cells in healthy people across ages. The CDR3 consists of 16 residues. Germline assignment: CDR1 MGHRA and CDR2 YSYEKL. V lost 0 bases, J lost 3 bases, and 7 bases stayed unmatched. Then a second PCR, running about 6 to 11 cycles, was carried out with a sample-barcoded 5' primer and a J-beta primer mix. TCRdb independently ran MiXCR on the 5' RACE reads; one entry per CDR3 protein. The table includes about 840,000 distinct CDR3 sequences, approximately 32% detected once. The sample was also linked to a second study, of T cells of mothers and their children. That work contributes: Researchers put all of the extracted RNA into cDNA synthesis, using roughly 1.4 ug per 15 ul.

The chain uses TRBV4-1 and TRBJ2-7; the match to TRBD1 covers 8 bases. The receptor comes from a woman aged 40 to 55 in good health. Sequenced material: blood. In nucleotides, the CDR3 is TGCGCCAGCAGCCAAGACGGGACAGGACCTTTCTACGAGCAGTACTTC. Its protein is CASSQDGTGPFYEQYF.